This paragraph covers one T cell receptor (beta chain) sequence. This sample was included in a study of blood T cell repertoires in COVID-19. TCRdb's table, derived via immunoSEQ multiplex PCR, lists solely in-frame clones and lacks some. The sample carries just under 80,000 clones, 88% recorded once. The CDR3 runs to 15 residues. V shed 2 bases and J 2 bases; nucleotides not matched to a gene: 2. From germline, CDR1 is SGHTA and CDR2 FQGTGA. The receptor comes from a human donor in a cohort sampled during active COVID-19. The chain recombines TRBV7-3 with TRBJ2-1; 8 bases agree with TRBD2. Specimen: peripheral blood. The CDR3 sequence: CASSLGGGTYNEQFF. CDR3 nucleotides: TGTGCCAGCAGCTTAGGCGGGGGGACCTACAATGAGCAGTTCTTC.